The source of this T cell receptor beta chain is a study of Graves' ophthalmopathy and Graves' hyperthyroidism. Study details: Stable hyperthyroid donors showed no ophthalmopathy during 18 months follow-up.

V shed 6 bases and J shed 4 bases, with 19 bases lying between them. From germline, CDR1 is SGHVS and CDR2 FQNEAQ. CDR3 length equals 15 residues. Amplified material comprised TCR beta CDR3 regions derived from RNA transcripts. In the first round, RT-PCR was carried out with HTBI primers, and a multiplex PCR formed the second round. TCRdb ran MiXCR on the multiplex PCR reads and lists one entry per CDR3 protein. The sample gives 560,000 or so distinct CDR3 sequences, 39% of which show up once; about 4.2% is in the top ten. This clonotype occurred a few times. Its specificity is unknown. The study's findings and limits: Most thyroid clonotypes expanded beyond 0.001 frequency were also found in blood. Cross-validated, the 13-signature model showed 87.88%/81.08% sensitivity/specificity, and 80%/75% in the test set.

None of the included patients had other autoimmune diseases, uncontrolled infections, pregnancy or lactation, as these led to exclusion. The genes are TRBV7-8 and TRBJ2-7, with a possible D match to TRBD1 (5 bases). The sequence was obtained from an adult man with Graves' hyperthyroidism. The material sequenced was peripheral blood or thyroid tissue (not recorded which). The CDR3, as DNA: TGTGCCAGCAGTTTATACTGGGGCTCATCATACGAGCAGTACTTC. This sequence encodes CASSLYWGSSYEQYF.